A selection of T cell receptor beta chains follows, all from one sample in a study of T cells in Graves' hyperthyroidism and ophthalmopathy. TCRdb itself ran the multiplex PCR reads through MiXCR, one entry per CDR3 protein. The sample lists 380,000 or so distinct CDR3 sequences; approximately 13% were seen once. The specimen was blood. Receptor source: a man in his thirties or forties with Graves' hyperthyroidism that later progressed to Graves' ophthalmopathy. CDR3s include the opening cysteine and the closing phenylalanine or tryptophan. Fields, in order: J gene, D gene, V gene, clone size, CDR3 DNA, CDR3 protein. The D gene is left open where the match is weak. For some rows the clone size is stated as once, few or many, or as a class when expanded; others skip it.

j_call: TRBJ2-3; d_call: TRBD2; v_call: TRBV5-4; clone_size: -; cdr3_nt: TGTGCCAGCAGTCCCGGGACTAGCGGCTTCACAGATACGCAGTATTTT; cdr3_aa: CASSPGTSGFTDTQYF
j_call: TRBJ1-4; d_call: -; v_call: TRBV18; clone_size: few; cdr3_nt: TGTGCCAGCTCACCGGGGAGGAATGAAAAACTGTTTTTT; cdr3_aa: CASSPGRNEKLFF
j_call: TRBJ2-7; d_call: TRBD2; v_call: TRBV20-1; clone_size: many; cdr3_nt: TGCAGTGCTAGAGTGTCAGGGAGGGTACAACCGAATGAGCAGTACTTC; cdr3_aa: CSARVSGRVQPNEQYF
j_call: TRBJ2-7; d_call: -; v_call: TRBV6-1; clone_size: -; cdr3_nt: TGTGCCAGCAGCCTTCCCCCCCCTTACGAGCAGTACTTC; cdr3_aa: CASSLPPPYEQYF
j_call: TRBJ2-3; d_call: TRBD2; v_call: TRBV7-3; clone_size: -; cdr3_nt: TGTGCCAGCAGCTCCCTTAGCGGGGGAGGCGGGAATACGCAGTATTTT; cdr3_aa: CASSSLSGGGGNTQYF
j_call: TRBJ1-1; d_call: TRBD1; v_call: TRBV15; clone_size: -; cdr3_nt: TGTGCCACCAGCAGTGAGAGCGGGACAGGGCCCACTGAAGCTTTCTTT; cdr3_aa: CATSSESGTGPTEAFF
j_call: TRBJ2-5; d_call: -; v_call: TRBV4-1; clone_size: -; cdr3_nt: TGCGCCAGCAGCCATGATTTTATGCAGCCCCAAGAGACCCAGTACTTC; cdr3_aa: CASSHDFMQPQETQYF
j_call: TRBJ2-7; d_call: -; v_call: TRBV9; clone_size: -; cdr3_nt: TGTGCCAGCAGCGCAACAGGAGGGAGCGCCTACGAGCAGTACTTC; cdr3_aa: CASSATGGSAYEQYF
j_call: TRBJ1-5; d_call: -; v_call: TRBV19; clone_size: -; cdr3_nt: TGTGCCAGTAGTATAGAAACAGGCCATAGCAATCAGCCCCAGCATTTT; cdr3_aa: CASSIETGHSNQPQHF
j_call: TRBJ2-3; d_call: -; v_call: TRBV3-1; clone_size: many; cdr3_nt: TGTGCCAGCAGCCAACAGTGGGGGCCCACAGATACGCAGTATTTT; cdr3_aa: CASSQQWGPTDTQYF
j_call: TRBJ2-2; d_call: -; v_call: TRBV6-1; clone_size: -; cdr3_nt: TGTGCCAGCAGTGAAGCGGGGAGAGGCGGGGAGCTGTTTTTT; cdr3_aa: CASSEAGRGGELFF
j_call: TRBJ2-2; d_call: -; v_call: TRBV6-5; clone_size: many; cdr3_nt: TGTGCCAGCAGTTACTCGAGGGAGACCGGGGAGCTGTTTTTT; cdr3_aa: CASSYSRETGELFF
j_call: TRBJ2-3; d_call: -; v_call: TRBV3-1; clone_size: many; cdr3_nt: TGTGCCAGCAGCCAAGATCTCGTCATGGACGGGAAAGCAGATACGCAGTATTTT; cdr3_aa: CASSQDLVMDGKADTQYF
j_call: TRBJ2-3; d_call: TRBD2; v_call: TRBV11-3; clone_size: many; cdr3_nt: TGTGCCAGCAGCCCGACTAGCGGGGGAGGGGGCACAGATACGCAGTATTTT; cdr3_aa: CASSPTSGGGGTDTQYF
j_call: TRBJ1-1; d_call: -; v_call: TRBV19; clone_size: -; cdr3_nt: TGTGCCAGTAGGCAGAATACAGGAGTCAACACTGAAGCTTTCTTT; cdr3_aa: CASRQNTGVNTEAFF
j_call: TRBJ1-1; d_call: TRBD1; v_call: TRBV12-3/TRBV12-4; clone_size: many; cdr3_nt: TGTGCCAGCAGTTTAGCCCTCGGACAGGGGGCTAAGGCTTTCTTT; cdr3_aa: CASSLALGQGAKAFF
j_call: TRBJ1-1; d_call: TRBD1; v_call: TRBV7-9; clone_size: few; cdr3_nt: TGTGCCAGCAGCGTAACCGGGACAGGGGGCGGCAGTGGCACTGAAGCTTTCTTT; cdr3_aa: CASSVTGTGGGSGTEAFF
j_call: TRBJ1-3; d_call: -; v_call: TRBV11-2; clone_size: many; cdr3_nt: TGTGCCAGCAGCTTAGTCAGGAGCTCTGGAAACACCATATATTTT; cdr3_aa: CASSLVRSSGNTIYF
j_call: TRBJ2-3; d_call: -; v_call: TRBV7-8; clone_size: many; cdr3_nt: TGTGCCAGCCGGGCAGGGTACACAGATACGCAGTATTTT; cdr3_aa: CASRAGYTDTQYF
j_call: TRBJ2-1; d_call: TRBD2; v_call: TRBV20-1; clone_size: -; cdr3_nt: TGCAGTGCTGTACTAGCGGGGCCCGGGGAGAATGAGCAGTTCTTC; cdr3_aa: CSAVLAGPGENEQFF
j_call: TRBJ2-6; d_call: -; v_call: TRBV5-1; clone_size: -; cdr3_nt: TGCGCCAGCAGCTTGACTACGGACGGCGACTCTGGGGCCAACGTCCTGACTTTC; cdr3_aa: CASSLTTDGDSGANVLTF
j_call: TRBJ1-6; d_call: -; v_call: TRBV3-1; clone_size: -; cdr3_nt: TGTGCCAGCAGCCAAGAAGGTGTCTATAATTCACCCCTCCACTTT; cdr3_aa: CASSQEGVYNSPLHF
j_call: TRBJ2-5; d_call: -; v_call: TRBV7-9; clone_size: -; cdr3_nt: TGTGCCAGCAGCGGGAGGAAAGAGACCCAGTACTTC; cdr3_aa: CASSGRKETQYF
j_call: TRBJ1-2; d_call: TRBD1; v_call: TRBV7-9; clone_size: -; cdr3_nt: TGTGCCAGCAGCTTATCAGGGGGCGGATTCTATGGCTACACCTTC; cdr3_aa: CASSLSGGGFYGYTF
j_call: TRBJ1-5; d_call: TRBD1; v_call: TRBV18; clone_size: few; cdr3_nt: TGTGCCAGCTCAGAGGGACAGGCGCCGCAGCATTTT; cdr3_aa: CASSEGQAPQHF
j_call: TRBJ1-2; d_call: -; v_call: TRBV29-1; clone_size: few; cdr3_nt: TGCAGCGGGATGGACGGTGACTATGGCTACACCTTC; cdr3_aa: CSGMDGDYGYTF
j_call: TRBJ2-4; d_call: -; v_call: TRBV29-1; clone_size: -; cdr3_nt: TGCAGCGTTGAATGCGGGCCCGGGGCCAAAAACATTCAGTACTTC; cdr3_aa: CSVECGPGAKNIQYF
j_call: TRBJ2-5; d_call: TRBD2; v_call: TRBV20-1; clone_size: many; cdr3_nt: TGCAGTGCGGACTCTGACATGATAGCGGGGGGGCGAGAGACCCAGTACTTC; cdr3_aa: CSADSDMIAGGRETQYF
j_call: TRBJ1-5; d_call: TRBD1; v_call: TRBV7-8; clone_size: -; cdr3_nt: TGTGCCAGCAGCTTATCAGGGGGTAACAATCAGCCCCAGCATTTT; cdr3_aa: CASSLSGGNNQPQHF
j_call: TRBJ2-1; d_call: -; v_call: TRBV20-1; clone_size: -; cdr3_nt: TGCAGTGCTCCGAGGGCTAGCTCCTACAATGAGCAGTTCTTC; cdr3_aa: CSAPRASSYNEQFF
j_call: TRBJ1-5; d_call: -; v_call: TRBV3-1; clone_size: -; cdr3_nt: TGTGCCAGCAGCCACATTGGGGTGAGTCAGCCCCAGCATTTT; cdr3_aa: CASSHIGVSQPQHF
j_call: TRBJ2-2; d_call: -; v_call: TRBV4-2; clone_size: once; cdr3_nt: TGTGCCAGCAGCCGAGAGGACAGATTCACCGGGGAGCTGTTTTTT; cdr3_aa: CASSREDRFTGELFF
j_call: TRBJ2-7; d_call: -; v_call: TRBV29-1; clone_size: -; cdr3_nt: TGCAGCGTTGCCCGCCTACCGAACTACGAGCAGTACTTC; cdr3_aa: CSVARLPNYEQYF
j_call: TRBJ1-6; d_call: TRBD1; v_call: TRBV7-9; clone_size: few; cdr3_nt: TGTGCCAGCGATGGGACAGGGCTTTCACCCCTCCACTTT; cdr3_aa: CASDGTGLSPLHF
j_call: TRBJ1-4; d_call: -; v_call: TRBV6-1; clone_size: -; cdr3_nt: TGTGCCAGCAGTTTGACGCCTTCTAATGAAAAACTGTTTTTT; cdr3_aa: CASSLTPSNEKLFF
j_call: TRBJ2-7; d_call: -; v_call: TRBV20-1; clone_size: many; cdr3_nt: TGCAGTGCTGGCGGTGACGCAGGTACCTACGAGCAGTACTTC; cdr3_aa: CSAGGDAGTYEQYF
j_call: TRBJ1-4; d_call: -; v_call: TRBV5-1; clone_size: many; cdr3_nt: TGCGCCAGCAGCTTGGTCGGGGGCGTTGAGGAAAAACTGTTTTTT; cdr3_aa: CASSLVGGVEEKLFF
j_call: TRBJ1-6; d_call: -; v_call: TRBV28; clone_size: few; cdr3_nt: TGTGCCAGCAGGCTCCCCCATCCTGGTTCACCCCTCCACTTT; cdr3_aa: CASRLPHPGSPLHF
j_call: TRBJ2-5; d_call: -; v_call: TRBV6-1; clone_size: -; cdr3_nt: TGTGCCAGCCGGATTGCGGAGACCCAGTACTTC; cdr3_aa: CASRIAETQYF
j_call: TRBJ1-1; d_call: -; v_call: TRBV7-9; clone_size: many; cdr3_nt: TGTGCCAGCAGCCTCGTTGGACAGAACACTGAAGCTTTCTTT; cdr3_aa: CASSLVGQNTEAFF
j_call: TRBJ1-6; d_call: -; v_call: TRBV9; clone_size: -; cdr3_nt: TGTGCCAGCAGCGTAGGGACGGCGTATAATTCACCCCTCCACTTT; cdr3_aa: CASSVGTAYNSPLHF
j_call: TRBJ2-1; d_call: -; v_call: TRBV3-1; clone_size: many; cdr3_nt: TGTGCCAGCAGCCAAGTCCCGGAGAGCTCCTACAATGAGCAGTTCTTC; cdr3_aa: CASSQVPESSYNEQFF
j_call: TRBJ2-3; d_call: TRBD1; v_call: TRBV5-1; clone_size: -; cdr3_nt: TGCGCCAGCAGCTTGGGGACAGGGAAGGCGGATACGCAGTATTTT; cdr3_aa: CASSLGTGKADTQYF
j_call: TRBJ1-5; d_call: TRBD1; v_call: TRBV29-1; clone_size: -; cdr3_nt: TGCAGCGTTGCAACAGGGGGCGGTCAGCCCCAGCATTTT; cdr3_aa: CSVATGGGQPQHF
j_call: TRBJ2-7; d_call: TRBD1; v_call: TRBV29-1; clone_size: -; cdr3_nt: TGCAGCGTGACGGGAGGACAGGGGACCTACGAGCAGTACTTC; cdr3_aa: CSVTGGQGTYEQYF
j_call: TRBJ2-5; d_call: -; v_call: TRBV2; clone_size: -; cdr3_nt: TGTGCCAGCACCTTGGGTAATAGGCAAGAGACCCAGTACTTC; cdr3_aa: CASTLGNRQETQYF
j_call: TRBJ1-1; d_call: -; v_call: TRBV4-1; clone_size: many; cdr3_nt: TGCGCCAGCAGCCAAGATTACAGCAACACTGAAGCTTTCTTT; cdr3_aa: CASSQDYSNTEAFF
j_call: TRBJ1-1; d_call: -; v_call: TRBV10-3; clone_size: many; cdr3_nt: TGTGCCATCAGCCCCATGGGGATGAACACTGAAGCTTTCTTT; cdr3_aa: CAISPMGMNTEAFF
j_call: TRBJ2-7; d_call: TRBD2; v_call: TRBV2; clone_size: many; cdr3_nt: TGTGCCAGCAGCGGTCGACCGGGGGGTGGTTACGAGCAGTACTTC; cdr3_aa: CASSGRPGGGYEQYF
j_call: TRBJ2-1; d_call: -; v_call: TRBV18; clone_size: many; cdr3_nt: TGTGCCAGCATTCCCCGCTCGGGAGATGAGCAGTTCTTC; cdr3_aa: CASIPRSGDEQFF
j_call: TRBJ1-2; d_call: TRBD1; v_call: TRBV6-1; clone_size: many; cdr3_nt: TGTGCCAGCAGTTACCTCATGGACAGGGCCTATGGCTACACCTTC; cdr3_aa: CASSYLMDRAYGYTF
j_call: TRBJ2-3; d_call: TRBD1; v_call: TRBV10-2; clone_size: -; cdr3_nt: TGCGCCAGCAGTGAGACAGGGGGCGGGGATACGCAGTATTTT; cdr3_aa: CASSETGGGDTQYF
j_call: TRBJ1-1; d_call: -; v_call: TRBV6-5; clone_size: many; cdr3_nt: TGTGCCAGCAGTTACTTACGACACGAGAACACTGAAGCTTTCTTT; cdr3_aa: CASSYLRHENTEAFF
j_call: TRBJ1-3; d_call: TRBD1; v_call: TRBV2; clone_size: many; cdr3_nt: TGTGCCAGCAGTGATTCACAGGGGACTGGAAACACCATATATTTT; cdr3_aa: CASSDSQGTGNTIYF
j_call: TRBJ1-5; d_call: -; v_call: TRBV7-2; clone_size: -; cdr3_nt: TGTGCCAGCAGCCAAATTGGGGCTAGCAATCAGCCCCAGCATTTT; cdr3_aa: CASSQIGASNQPQHF
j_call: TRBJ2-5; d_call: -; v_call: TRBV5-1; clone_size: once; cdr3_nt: TGCGCCAGCAGCACGTGGGAAACAGGGAGGGAGACCCAGTACTTC; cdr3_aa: CASSTWETGRETQYF
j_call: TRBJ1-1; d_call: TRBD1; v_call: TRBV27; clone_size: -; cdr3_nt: TGTGCCAGCAGTCTATCGACAGGGGCTAAAGCTCTCTTT; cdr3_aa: CASSLSTGAKALF